Following are 10 T cell receptor beta chains from one sample sequenced in a study of T-cell reconstitution after alpha-beta-depleted transplantation in children. As it was prepared, the TCRbeta library received unique molecular identifiers. Each CDR3 protein gets one entry after TCRdb re-called the PCR reads with MiXCR. This table has some 200,000 distinct CDR3 sequences, approximately 9.9% appearing once. This specimen consisted of PBMCs from the stem cell graft donor, obtained from the stem cell graft. These receptors originate from a human donor who donated a stem cell graft to a child with SCID.

In the case of this clonotype: Mismatch with germline at one junction end may stem from a read error. The V call is TRBV9, the J call TRBJ1-2; D is ambiguous. The CDR3 is made up of 14 amino acids. In germline, CDR1 is SGDLS, CDR2 YYNGEE. The chain's CDR3 is CASSVASESPGYPF. In DNA, the CDR3 is TGTGCCAGCAGCGTAGCGAGCGAATCACCTGGCTACCCCTTC.

This clonotype was seen at least ten times. The CDR3 spells CASSIPGLVVGNQPQHF. The CDR3, as DNA: TGTGCCAGCAGCATCCCGGGACTTGTCGTCGGCAATCAGCCCCAGCATTTT. V is TRBV21-1 and J is TRBJ1-5. TRBV21-1 is labeled a pseudogene. The CDR3 runs to 17 residues.

This clonotype was seen ten or more times. The rearrangement joins TRBV6-6 to TRBJ2-1; TRBD1 agrees at 7 bases. CDR1 is MNHNY, CDR2 SVGAGI, per germline (reference sequence). V shed 0 bases and J 14 bases; nucleotides not matched to a gene: 7. The CDR3 runs to 13 residues. CDR3 protein: CASSYSERGQKFF. As DNA, the CDR3 is TGTGCCAGCAGTTACTCGGAGAGGGGGCAAAAGTTCTTC.

This clonotype was observed at least ten times. The chain is built from TRBV10-2 and TRBJ1-2, with 9 bases fitting TRBD1. This CDR3 has 13 residues. The trim removed 2 bases at V and 10 bases at J, leaving 5 bases unmatched. The germline V gene has CDR1 WSHSY and CDR2 SAAADI. CDR3 sequence: CASSEPGQGTYTF. The DNA for the CDR3 is TGCGCCAGCAGTGAGCCGGGACAGGGAACCTACACCTTC.

This clonotype was recorded at least ten times. The chain joins TRBV2 to TRBJ1-2, with D possibly TRBD1 on 5 matching bases. This CDR3 comprises 12 residues. Germline CDR1 is SNHLY and CDR2 is FYNNEI. Trimming removed 4 bases from V and 6 bases from J, with 9 bases in between. The DNA for the CDR3 is TGTGCCAGCAGTGCCCAGGGAGATGGCTACACCTTC. This encodes CASSAQGDGYTF.

The CDR3 nucleotides read TGTGCCAGCAGCTTACTAGCGGGGGGGCCATCCTACGAGCAGTACTTC. Translating it yields CASSLLAGGPSYEQYF. The chain uses TRBV5-6 and TRBJ2-7; 13 positions agree with TRBD2. The CDR3 totals 16 residues. V lost 2 bases and J lost 1; bases outside the gene matches: 3. Germline CDR1 is SGHDT and CDR2 is YYEEEE.

This clonotype has ten or more counts. This chain uses TRBV4-2 with TRBJ1-1, with D tentatively TRBD1 (5 bases). The CDR3 length is 15 residues. V lost 0 bases, J lost 6 bases, and 14 bases lay in between. Germline V gives CDR1 LGHNA, CDR2 YNFKEQ. CDR3 bases: TGTGCCAGCAGCCAAGACCCGGCGGGGGGGTCTGAAGCTTTCTTT. It translates to CASSQDPAGGSEAFF.

This clonotype was detected ten times or more. The CDR3 reads CSASQGYEQYF. The CDR3 region has the DNA TGCAGTGCTTCACAGGGCTACGAGCAGTACTTC. The chain carries TRBV20-1 and TRBJ2-7; possibly TRBD1 for D (6 bases). Germline CDR1 and CDR2: DFQATT and SNEGSKA (reference sequence). V lost 5 bases and J 3 bases, leaving 8 bases between the germline ends. This CDR3 is 11 amino acids long.

J is TRBJ1-4 and V is TRBV15; the match to TRBD1 covers 8 bases. CDR3 length equals 16 residues. CDR1 is LNHNV and CDR2 is YYDKDF in the germline V gene (reference sequence). Trimming removed 1 base from V and 5 bases from J; junction bases left unmatched: 6. The CDR3 reads CATSRALDRDNEKLFF. The CDR3 coding sequence is TGTGCCACCAGCAGAGCCCTGGACAGGGACAATGAAAAACTGTTTTTT.

This clonotype was picked up many times. The CDR3 here is CASSFGLAGGIAETQYF. The CDR3, as DNA: TGCGCCAGCAGCTTTGGACTAGCGGGGGGGATTGCAGAGACCCAGTACTTC. This chain connects TRBV5-1 to TRBJ2-5, with 15 nucleotides matching TRBD2. There are 17 residues in the CDR3. V dropped 2 bases and J dropped 4; count of bases not matched to a gene: 6. Germline-derived CDR1 and CDR2 are SGHRS and YFSETQ.